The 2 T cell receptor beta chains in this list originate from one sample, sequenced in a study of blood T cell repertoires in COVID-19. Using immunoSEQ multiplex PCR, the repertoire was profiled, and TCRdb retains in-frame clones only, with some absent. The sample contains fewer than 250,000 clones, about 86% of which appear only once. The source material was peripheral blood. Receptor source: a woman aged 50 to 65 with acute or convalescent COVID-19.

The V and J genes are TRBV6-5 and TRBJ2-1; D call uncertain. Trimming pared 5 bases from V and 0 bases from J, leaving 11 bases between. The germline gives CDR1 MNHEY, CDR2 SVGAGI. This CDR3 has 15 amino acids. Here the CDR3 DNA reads TGTGCCAGCAGTAAGGAGCCAGTCTCCTACAATGAGCAGTTCTTC. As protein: CASSKEPVSYNEQFF.

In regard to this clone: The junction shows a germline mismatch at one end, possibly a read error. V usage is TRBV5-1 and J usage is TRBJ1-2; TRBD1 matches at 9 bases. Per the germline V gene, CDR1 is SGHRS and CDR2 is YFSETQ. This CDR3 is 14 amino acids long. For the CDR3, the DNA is TGCGCCAGCAGCTTGGACTACAGGGGGCGTATCATCCTATTC. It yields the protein CASSLDYRGRIILF.